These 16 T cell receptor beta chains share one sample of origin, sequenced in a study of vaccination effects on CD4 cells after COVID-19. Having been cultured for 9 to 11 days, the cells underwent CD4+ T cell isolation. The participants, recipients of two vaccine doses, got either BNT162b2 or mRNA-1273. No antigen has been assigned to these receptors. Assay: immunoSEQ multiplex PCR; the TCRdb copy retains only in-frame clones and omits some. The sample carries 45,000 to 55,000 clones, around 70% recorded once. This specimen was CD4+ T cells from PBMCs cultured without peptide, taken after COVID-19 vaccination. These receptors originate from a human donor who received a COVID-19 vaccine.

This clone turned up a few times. CDR3 amino acids: CASSKGQGVGLEQFF. DNA for the CDR3: TGTGCCAGCAGCAAGGGACAGGGGGTAGGGCTTGAGCAGTTCTTC. The chain couples TRBV4-2 to TRBJ2-1; the match to TRBD1 covers 11 bases. CDR3 length: 15 amino acids. The ends lost 5 bases at V and 9 bases at J; junction bases unmatched: 9. Germline V CDR1 and CDR2: LGHNA, YNFKEQ.

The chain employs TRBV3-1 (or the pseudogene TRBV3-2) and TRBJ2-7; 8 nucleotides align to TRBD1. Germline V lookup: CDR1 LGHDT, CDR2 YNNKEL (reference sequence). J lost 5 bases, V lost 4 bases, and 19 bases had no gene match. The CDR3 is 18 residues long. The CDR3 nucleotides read TGTGCCAGCAGCCGGACGGGGACAGGAGGTAGCGGCGTCCACGAGCAGTACTTC. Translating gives CASSRTGTGGSGVHEQYF.

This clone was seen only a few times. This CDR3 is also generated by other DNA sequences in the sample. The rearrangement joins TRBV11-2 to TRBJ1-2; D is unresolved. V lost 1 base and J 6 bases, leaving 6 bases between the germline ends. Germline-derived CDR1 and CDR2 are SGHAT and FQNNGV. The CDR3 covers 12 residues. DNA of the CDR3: TGTGCCAGCAGCTTAGGGAGAGATGGCTACACCTTC. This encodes CASSLGRDGYTF.

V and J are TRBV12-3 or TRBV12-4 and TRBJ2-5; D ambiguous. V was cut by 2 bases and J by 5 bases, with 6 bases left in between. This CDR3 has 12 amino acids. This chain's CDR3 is CASSLLAETQYF. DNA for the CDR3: TGTGCCAGCAGTTTACTCGCCGAGACCCAGTACTTC.

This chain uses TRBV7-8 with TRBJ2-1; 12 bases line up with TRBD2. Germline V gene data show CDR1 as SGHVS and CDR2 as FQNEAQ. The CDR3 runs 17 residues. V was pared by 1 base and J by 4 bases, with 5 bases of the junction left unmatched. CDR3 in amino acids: CASSLGAGTSGYNEQFF. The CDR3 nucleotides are TGTGCCAGCAGCTTAGGGGCCGGGACTAGCGGGTACAATGAGCAGTTCTTC.

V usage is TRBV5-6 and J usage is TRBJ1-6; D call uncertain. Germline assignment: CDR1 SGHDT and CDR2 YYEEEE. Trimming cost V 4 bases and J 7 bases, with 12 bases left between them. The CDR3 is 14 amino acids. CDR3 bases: TGTGCCAGCAGCCGTGGCCCGCAGAATTCACCCCTCCACTTT. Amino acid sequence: CASSRGPQNSPLHF.

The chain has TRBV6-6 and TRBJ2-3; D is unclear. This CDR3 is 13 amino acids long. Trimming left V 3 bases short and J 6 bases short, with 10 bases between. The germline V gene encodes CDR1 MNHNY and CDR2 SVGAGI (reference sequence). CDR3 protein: CASSYGLGDTQYF. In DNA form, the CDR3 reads TGTGCCAGCAGTTATGGTCTCGGGGATACGCAGTATTTT.

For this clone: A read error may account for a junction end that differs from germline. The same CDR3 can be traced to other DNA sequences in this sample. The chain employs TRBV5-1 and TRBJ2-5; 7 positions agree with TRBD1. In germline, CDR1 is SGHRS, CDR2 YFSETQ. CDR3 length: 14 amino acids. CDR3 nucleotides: TGCGCCAGCAGCTGGGACAGCGCTCAAGAGACCCAATACTTC. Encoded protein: CASSWDSAQETQYF. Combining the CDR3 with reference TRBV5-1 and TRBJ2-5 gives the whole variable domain KAGVTQTPRYLIKTRGQQVTLSCSPISGHRSVSWYQQTPGQGLQFLFEYFSETQRNKGNFPGRFSGRQFSNSRSEMNVSTLELGDSALYLCASSWDSAQETQYFGPGTRLLVL.

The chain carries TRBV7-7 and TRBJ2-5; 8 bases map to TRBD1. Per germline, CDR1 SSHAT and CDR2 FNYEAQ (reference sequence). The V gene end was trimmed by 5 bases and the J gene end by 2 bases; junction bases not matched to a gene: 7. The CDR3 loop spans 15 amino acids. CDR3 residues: CASSPNRGEQETQYF. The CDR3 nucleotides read TGTGCCAGCAGCCCGAACAGGGGGGAGCAAGAGACCCAGTACTTC.

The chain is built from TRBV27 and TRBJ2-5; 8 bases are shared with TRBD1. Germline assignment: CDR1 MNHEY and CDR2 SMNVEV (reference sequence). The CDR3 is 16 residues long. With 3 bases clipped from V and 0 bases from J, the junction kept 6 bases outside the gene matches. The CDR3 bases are TGTGCCAGCAGTTTCCTACAGGGGGGATACCAAGAGACCCAGTACTTC. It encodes CASSFLQGGYQETQYF.

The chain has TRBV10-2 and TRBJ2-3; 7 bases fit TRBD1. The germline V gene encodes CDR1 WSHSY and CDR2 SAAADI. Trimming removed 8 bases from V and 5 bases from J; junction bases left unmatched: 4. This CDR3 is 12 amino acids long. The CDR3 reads CASRGQLDTQYF. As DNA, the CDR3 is TGCGCCAGCCGGGGACAGTTAGATACGCAGTATTTT.

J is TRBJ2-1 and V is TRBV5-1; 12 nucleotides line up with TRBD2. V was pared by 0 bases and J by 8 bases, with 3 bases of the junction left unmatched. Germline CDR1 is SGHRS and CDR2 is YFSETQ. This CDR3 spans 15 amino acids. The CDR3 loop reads CASSLETSGGYEQFF. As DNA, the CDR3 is TGCGCCAGCAGCTTGGAGACTAGCGGGGGTTATGAGCAGTTCTTC.

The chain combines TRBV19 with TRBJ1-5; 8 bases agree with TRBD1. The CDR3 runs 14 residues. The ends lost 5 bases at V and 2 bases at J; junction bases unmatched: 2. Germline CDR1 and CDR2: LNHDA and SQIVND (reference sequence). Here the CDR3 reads CASSDRGGNQPQHF. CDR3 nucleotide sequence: TGTGCCAGTAGTGACAGGGGTGGCAATCAGCCCCAGCATTTT.

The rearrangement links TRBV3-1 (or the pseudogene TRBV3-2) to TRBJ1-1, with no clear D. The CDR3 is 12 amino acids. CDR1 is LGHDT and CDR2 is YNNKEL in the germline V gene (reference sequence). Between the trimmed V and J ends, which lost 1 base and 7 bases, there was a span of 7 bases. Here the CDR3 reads CASSQGVREAFF. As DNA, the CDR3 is TGTGCCAGCAGCCAAGGGGTCCGTGAAGCTTTCTTT.

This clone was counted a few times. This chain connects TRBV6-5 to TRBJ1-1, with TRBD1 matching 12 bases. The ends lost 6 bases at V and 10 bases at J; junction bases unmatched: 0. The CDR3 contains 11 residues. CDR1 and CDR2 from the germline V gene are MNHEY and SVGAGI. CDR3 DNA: TGTGCCAGCAGGGGACAGGGGGCAGCTTTCTTT. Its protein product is CASRGQGAAFF.

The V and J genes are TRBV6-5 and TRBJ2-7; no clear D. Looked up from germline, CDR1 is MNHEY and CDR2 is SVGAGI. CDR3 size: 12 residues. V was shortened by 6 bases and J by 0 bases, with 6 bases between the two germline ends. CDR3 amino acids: CASRHSSYEQYF. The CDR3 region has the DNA TGTGCCAGCAGGCACAGCTCCTACGAGCAGTACTTC.